These 19 T cell receptor beta chains came from one sample sequenced in a study of blood T cell repertoires in COVID-19. The protocol was immunoSEQ multiplex PCR, while the TCRdb copy is restricted to in-frame clones and leaves out a portion. This table has just over 75,000 clones, about 83% appearing once. Sequenced material: peripheral blood. The receptors shown here come from a woman over 75 with active or convalescent COVID-19.

The genes are TRBV28 and TRBJ1-1; unclear D gene. V lost 9 bases to trimming and J lost 5 bases, with 22 bases between them. CDR1 is MDHEN and CDR2 is SYDVKM in the germline V gene. The CDR3 spans 15 residues. The CDR3 loop reads CASRGGEAGETEAFF. CDR3 in DNA: TGTGCCAGTAGAGGTGGTGAGGCGGGTGAAACTGAAGCTTTCTTT.

The chain joins TRBV24-1 to TRBJ1-3; D gene unclear. Trimming pared 7 bases from V and 0 bases from J, leaving 12 bases between. CDR3 length: 15 residues. Germline CDR1 KGHDR, CDR2 SFDVKD. In DNA form, the CDR3 reads TGTGCCACCAGCGACGGGAAGAGCTCTGGAAACACCATATATTTT. This encodes CATSDGKSSGNTIYF.

The rearrangement joins TRBV9 to TRBJ2-6; 8 bases are shared with TRBD2. CDR1 SGDLS and CDR2 YYNGEE come from the germline V gene. The V gene end was trimmed by 2 bases and the J gene end by 4 bases; junction bases not matched to a gene: 8. The length of the CDR3 is 17 residues. CDR3 loop: CASSVSQRGFGANVLTF. In nucleotides, the CDR3 is TGTGCCAGCAGCGTCTCCCAGCGGGGGTTCGGGGCCAACGTCCTGACTTTC.

V usage is TRBV21-1 and J usage is TRBJ2-7; the table's D call of TRBD2 was not tested on the DNA. TRBV21-1 is marked as a pseudogene. The CDR3 length is 18 residues. This CDR3 reads CASSKVVWEGRGPYEQYF. CDR3 bases: TGTGCCAGCAGCAAAGTAGTATGGGAGGGGCGGGGACCCTACGAGCAGTACTTC.

V is TRBV28 and J is TRBJ1-3; 10 bases map to TRBD1. There are 16 residues in the CDR3. With V trimmed by 5 bases and J by 0 bases, 4 bases remained unmatched. Germline V gene sequence: CDR1 MDHEN, CDR2 SYDVKM. The CDR3 here is CASSPRTGGSGNTIYF. CDR3 sequence (DNA): TGTGCCAGCAGTCCCCGGACAGGGGGCTCTGGAAACACCATATATTTT.

The gene calls are TRBV2 and TRBJ2-2; TRBD2 aligns across 7 bases. The CDR3 has 19 residues. V lost 4 bases and J lost 3; bases outside the gene matches: 17. Looked up from germline, CDR1 is SNHLY and CDR2 is FYNNEI. CDR3 sequence (DNA): TGTGCCAGCAGTGGGTCCAACCCGGGAGGCCCACATTACACCGGGGAGCTGTTTTTT. Amino acid sequence: CASSGSNPGGPHYTGELFF.

V is TRBV14 and J is TRBJ1-1, with a weak D call TRBD1 (5 bases). The germline V and J ends were trimmed by 4 bases and 1 base, with 7 bases remaining between them. Germline assignment: CDR1 SGHDN and CDR2 FVKESK. The CDR3 contains 13 residues. The CDR3 here is CASSRDRNTEAFF. CDR3 sequence (DNA): TGTGCCAGCAGCCGCGACAGGAACACTGAAGCTTTCTTT.

In DNA, the CDR3 is TGTGCCAGCAGTGACTACGGGGGTCTCAATCAGCCCCAGCATTTT. Translated: CASSDYGGLNQPQHF. The rearrangement uses TRBV6-4 and TRBJ1-5; tentatively, D is TRBD1 (5 bases). Germline CDR1 and CDR2: MRHNA and SNTAGT. CDR3 length: 15 residues. The V end was cut by 1 base, the J end by 3 bases, with 10 bases between.

Comment on this clone: Other DNA sequences in this sample translate to the same CDR3. CDR3 residues: CASSVGPGSGETQYF. As DNA, the CDR3 is TGTGCCAGCAGCGTAGGTCCGGGGAGTGGGGAGACCCAGTACTTC. The gene calls are TRBV9 and TRBJ2-5; possible D gene TRBD2, 5 bases. The length of the CDR3 is 15 residues. The ends were cut back, 0 bases at V and 5 bases at J, with 14 bases in the middle. The V gene's germline CDR1 is SGDLS and CDR2 YYNGEE.

This chain uses TRBV6-2 or TRBV6-3 with TRBJ1-5; the D is unclear. This CDR3 contains 16 residues. Germline values: CDR1 MNHEY, CDR2 SVGEGT. The V end was cut by 5 bases, the J end by 2 bases, with 16 bases between. In nucleotides, the CDR3 is TGTGCCAGCAGTCTCCCCCTCGACAATCGCAATCAGCCCCAGCATTTT. Protein product: CASSLPLDNRNQPQHF.

This chain uses TRBV12-3 or TRBV12-4 with TRBJ2-1; 11 bases fit TRBD2. The CDR3 is 13 amino acids. V shed 6 bases and J 6 bases; nucleotides not matched to a gene: 1. The CDR3 loop is CASRTSGTNEQFF. The CDR3 nucleotides read TGTGCCAGCAGGACTAGCGGGACCAATGAGCAGTTCTTC.

The V call is TRBV27, the J call TRBJ2-3, with 13 positions matching TRBD2. Trimming at V came to 7 bases and at J to 5 bases, leaving 9 bases not matched to a gene. This CDR3 has 16 residues. CDR1 and CDR2 from the germline V gene are MNHEY and SMNVEV (reference sequence). In DNA form, the CDR3 reads TGTGCCAGCACCAGGAGGGGACTAGCGGGGCAAGATACGCAGTATTTT. This codes for CASTRRGLAGQDTQYF.

This clone was observed a single time. V is TRBV24-1 and J is TRBJ2-5; weak D call: TRBD2 (6 bases). V was pared by 4 bases and J by 4 bases, with 15 bases between. In germline, CDR1 is KGHDR, CDR2 SFDVKD. The CDR3 is 15 amino acids. The chain's CDR3 is CATSDSRGSGETQYF. DNA of the CDR3: TGTGCCACCAGTGACAGCCGTGGTAGCGGAGAGACCCAGTACTTC.

CDR3 sequence: CASSQDLSNSPLHF. In nucleotides, the CDR3 is TGTGCCAGCAGCCAAGATCTAAGTAATTCACCCCTCCACTTT. The chain couples TRBV3-1 (or the pseudogene TRBV3-2) to TRBJ1-6; D uncertain. The CDR3 spans 14 residues. CDR1 is LGHDT and CDR2 is YNNKEL in the germline V gene (reference sequence). The V gene lost 0 bases and the J gene lost 6 bases, with 6 bases spanning the gap.

The rearrangement joins TRBV3-1 (or the pseudogene TRBV3-2) to TRBJ2-1, with 13 bases that match TRBD2. CDR3 length equals 16 residues. Trimming cost V 0 bases and J 8 bases; bases outside gene matches: 4. In germline, CDR1 is LGHDT, CDR2 YNNKEL (reference sequence). CDR3 sequence reads: CASSQDTSGGDYEQFF. The DNA for the CDR3 is TGTGCCAGCAGCCAAGACACTAGCGGGGGGGATTATGAGCAGTTCTTC.

The rearrangement joins TRBV11-2 to TRBJ1-2, with D possibly TRBD1 on 5 matching bases. Looked up from germline, CDR1 is SGHAT and CDR2 is FQNNGV. The CDR3 is 13 amino acids. Trimming left V 3 bases short and J 8 bases short, with 13 bases between. CDR3 sequence reads: CASSLSGTLGYTF. The CDR3 DNA is TGTGCCAGCAGCTTGAGCGGGACCCTAGGCTACACCTTC.

The V and J genes are TRBV10-3 and TRBJ1-1; TRBD1 might be the D (6 bases). V was cut by 7 bases and J by 5 bases, with 14 bases left in between. The CDR3 is 13 residues long. CDR1 is ENHRY, CDR2 SYGVKD, per germline. The CDR3 spells CAITPDSATEAFF. As DNA, the CDR3 is TGTGCCATCACCCCGGACAGCGCGACTGAAGCTTTCTTT.

The chain couples TRBV9 to TRBJ2-2; 9 bases align to TRBD1. Germline CDR1 SGDLS, CDR2 YYNGEE. This CDR3 region has 18 residues. V shed 3 bases and J 1 base; nucleotides not matched to a gene: 10. CDR3 region: CASSAQGADVRNTGELFF. CDR3 sequence (DNA): TGTGCCAGCAGCGCACAGGGGGCGGACGTTAGGAACACCGGGGAGCTGTTTTTT.

The V call is TRBV18, the J call TRBJ2-3; 7 nucleotides align to TRBD1. V gave up 3 bases and J gave up 1 base; unmatched junction bases: 4. The CDR3 is 15 residues long. Looked up from germline, CDR1 is KGHSH and CDR2 is LQKENI. The CDR3 sequence: CASSPRDRGTDTQYF. The CDR3 bases are TGTGCCAGCTCACCGAGAGACAGGGGCACAGATACGCAGTATTTT.